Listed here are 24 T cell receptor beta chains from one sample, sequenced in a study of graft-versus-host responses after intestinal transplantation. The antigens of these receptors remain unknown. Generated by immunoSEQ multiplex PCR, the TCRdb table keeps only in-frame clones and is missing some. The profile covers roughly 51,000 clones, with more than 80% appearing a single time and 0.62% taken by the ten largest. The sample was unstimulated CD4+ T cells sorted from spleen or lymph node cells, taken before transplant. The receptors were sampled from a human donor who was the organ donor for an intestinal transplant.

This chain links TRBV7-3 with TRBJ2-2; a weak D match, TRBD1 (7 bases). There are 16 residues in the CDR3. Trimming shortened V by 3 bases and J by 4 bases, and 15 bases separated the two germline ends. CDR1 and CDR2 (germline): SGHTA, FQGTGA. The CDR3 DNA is TGTGCCAGCAGCTTGCTAGGAGGGGGCTCCACCGGGGAGCTGTTTTTT. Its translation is CASSLLGGGSTGELFF.

CDR3 in DNA: TGTGCCAGCACCAGGGGCAGTCTGAACACTGAAGCTTTCTTT. As protein: CASTRGSLNTEAFF. The V and J genes are TRBV5-6 and TRBJ1-1, with D possibly being TRBD1 (6 bases). CDR3 length: 14 amino acids. Germline V gene data show CDR1 as SGHDT and CDR2 as YYEEEE. The V end was cut by 6 bases, the J end by 0 bases, with 12 bases between. The whole variable domain, remainder taken from reference TRBV5-6 and TRBJ1-1, is DAGVTQSPTHLIKTRGQQVTLRCSPKSGHDTVSWYQQALGQGPQFIFQYYEEEERQRGNFPDRFSGHQFPNYSSELNVNALLLGDSALYLCASTRGSLNTEAFFGQGTRLTVV.

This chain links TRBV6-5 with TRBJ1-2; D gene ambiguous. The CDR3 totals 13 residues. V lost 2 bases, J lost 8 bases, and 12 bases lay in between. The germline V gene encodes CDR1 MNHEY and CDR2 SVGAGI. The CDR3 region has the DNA TGTGCCAGCAGTTACGAGCGCGGTGGAGGCTACACCTTC. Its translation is CASSYERGGGYTF.

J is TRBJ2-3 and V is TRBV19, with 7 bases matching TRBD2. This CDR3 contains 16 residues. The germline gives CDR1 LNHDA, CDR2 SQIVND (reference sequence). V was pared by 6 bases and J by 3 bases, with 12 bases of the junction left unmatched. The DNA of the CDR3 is TGTGCCAGTAGAGATAGCGGGCCTGATGGTACAGATACGCAGTATTTT. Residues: CASRDSGPDGTDTQYF. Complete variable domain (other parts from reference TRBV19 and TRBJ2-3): DGGITQSPKYLFRKEGQNVTLSCEQNLNHDAMYWYRQDPGQGLRLIYYSQIVNDFQKGDIAEGYSVSREKKESFPLTVTSAQKNPTAFYLCASRDSGPDGTDTQYFGPGTRLTVL.

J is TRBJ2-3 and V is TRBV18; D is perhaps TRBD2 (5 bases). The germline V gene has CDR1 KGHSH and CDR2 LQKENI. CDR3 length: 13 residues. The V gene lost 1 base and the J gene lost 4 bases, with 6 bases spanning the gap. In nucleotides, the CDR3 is TGTGCCAGCTCACCACAGGGAGCAGATACGCAGTATTTT. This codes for CASSPQGADTQYF.

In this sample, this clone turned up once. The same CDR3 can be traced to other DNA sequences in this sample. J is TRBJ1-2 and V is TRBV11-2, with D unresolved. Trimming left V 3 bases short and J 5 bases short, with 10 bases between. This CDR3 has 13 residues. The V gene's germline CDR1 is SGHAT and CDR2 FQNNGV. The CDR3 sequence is CASSFPGGYGYTF. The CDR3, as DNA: TGTGCCAGCAGCTTCCCAGGAGGGTATGGCTACACCTTC.

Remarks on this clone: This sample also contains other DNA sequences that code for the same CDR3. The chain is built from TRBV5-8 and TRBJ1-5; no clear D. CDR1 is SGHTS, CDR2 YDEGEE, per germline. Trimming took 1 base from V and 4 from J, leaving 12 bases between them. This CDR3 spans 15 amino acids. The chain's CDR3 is CASSLSGGENQPQHF. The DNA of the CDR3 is TGTGCCAGCAGCTTGTCCGGCGGGGAAAATCAGCCCCAGCATTTT.

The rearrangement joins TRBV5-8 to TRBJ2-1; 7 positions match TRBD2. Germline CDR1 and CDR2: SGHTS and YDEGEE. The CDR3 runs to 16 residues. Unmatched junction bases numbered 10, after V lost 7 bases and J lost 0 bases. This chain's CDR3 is CASEAGVLGSYNEQFF. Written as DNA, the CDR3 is TGTGCCAGCGAGGCGGGAGTTTTGGGCTCCTACAATGAGCAGTTCTTC.

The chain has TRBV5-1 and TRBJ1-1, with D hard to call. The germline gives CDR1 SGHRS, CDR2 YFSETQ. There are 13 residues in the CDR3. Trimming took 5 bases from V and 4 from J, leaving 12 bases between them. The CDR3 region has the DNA TGCGCCAGCAGTTTGCGGGTAAGCACTGAAGCTTTCTTT. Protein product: CASSLRVSTEAFF.

CDR3 DNA: TGCGCCAGCAGCTTGGAGTGGCGGGGGAACACTGAAGCTTTCTTT. It yields the protein CASSLEWRGNTEAFF. V and J are TRBV5-1 and TRBJ1-1; D remains unclear. Trimming pared 0 bases from V and 1 base from J, leaving 10 bases between. The CDR3 has 15 amino acids. Germline V gene lookup returns CDR1 SGHRS and CDR2 YFSETQ.

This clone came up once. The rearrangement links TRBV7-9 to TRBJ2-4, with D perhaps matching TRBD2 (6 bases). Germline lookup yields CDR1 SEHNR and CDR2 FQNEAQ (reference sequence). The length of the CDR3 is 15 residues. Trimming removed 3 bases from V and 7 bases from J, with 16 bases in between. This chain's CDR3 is CASSLGDLKGNIQYF. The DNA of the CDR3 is TGTGCCAGCAGCTTGGGGGACTTAAAGGGTAACATTCAGTACTTC.

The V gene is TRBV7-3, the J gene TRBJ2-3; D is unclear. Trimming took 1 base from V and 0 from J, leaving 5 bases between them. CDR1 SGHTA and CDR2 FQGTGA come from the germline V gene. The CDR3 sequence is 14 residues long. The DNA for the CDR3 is TGTGCCAGCAGCTTAAGTCCTAGCACAGATACGCAGTATTTT. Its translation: CASSLSPSTDTQYF.

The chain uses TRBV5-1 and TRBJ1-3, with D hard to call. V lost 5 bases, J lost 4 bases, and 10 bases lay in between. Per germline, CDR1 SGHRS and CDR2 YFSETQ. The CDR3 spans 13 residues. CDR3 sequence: CASSRESGNTIYF. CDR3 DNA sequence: TGCGCCAGCAGTAGGGAGAGCGGAAACACCATATATTTT.

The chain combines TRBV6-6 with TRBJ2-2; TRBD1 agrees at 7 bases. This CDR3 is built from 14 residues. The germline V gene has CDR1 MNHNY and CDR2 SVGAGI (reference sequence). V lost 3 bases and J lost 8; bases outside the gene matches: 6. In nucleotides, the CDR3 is TGTGCCAGCAGTTATTACAGGGGCACGGGGGAGCTGTTTTTT. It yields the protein CASSYYRGTGELFF.

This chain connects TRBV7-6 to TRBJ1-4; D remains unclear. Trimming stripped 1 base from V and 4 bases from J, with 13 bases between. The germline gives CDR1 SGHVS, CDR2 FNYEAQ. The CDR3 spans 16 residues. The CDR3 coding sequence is TGTGCCAGCAGCTTAGACTTACCGGGTCTTAATGAAAAACTGTTTTTT. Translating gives CASSLDLPGLNEKLFF.

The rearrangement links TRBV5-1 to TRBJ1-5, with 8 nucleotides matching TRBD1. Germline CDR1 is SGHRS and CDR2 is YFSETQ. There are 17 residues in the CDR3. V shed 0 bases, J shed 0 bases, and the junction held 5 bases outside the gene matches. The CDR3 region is CASSLAPGGDSNQPQHF. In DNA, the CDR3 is TGCGCCAGCAGCTTGGCGCCAGGGGGCGATAGCAATCAGCCCCAGCATTTT.

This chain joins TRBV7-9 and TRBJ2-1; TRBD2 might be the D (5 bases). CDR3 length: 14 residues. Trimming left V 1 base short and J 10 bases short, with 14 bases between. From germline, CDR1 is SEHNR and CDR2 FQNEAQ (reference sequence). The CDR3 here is CASSLVEAFREQFF. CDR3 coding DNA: TGTGCCAGCAGCTTAGTGGAGGCCTTCCGGGAGCAGTTCTTC.

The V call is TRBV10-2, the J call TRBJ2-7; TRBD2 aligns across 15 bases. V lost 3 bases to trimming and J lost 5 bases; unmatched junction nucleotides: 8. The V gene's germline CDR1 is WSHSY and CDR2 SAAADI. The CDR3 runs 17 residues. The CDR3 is CASSDGLAGGPFNEQYF. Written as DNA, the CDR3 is TGCGCCAGCAGTGACGGACTAGCGGGAGGGCCGTTTAACGAGCAGTACTTC.

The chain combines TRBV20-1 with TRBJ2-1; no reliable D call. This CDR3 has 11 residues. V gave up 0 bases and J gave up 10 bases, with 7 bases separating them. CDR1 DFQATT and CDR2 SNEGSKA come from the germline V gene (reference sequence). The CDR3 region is CSARDKREQFF. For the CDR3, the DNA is TGCAGTGCTAGAGATAAGAGGGAGCAGTTCTTC.

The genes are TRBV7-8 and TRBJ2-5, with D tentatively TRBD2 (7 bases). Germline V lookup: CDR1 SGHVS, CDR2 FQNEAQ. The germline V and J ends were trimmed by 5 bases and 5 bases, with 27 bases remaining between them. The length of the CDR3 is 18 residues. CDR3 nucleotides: TGTGCCAGCAGCCGAGAGATGGCAGGGGAGGGGTTGAGGGAGACCCAGTACTTC. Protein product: CASSREMAGEGLRETQYF.

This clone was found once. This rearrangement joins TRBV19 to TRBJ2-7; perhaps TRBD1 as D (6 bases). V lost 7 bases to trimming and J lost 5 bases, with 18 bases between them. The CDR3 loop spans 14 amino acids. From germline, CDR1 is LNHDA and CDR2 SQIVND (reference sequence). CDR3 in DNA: TGTGCCAGTACCCCACGCTTGGGGGACAACGAGCAGTACTTC. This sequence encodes CASTPRLGDNEQYF.

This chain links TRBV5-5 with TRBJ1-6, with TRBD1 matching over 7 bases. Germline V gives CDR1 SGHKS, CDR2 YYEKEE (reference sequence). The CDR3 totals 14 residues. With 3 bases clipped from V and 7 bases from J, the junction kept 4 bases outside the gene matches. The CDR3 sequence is CASSWDSANSPLHF. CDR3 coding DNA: TGTGCCAGCAGCTGGGACAGCGCGAATTCACCCCTCCACTTT.

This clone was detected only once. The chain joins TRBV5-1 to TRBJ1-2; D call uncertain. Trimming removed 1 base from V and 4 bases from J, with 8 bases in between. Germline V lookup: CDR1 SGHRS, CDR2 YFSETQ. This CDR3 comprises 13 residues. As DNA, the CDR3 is TGCGCCAGCAGCTTGTACCTCAGCTATGGCTACACCTTC. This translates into CASSLYLSYGYTF.

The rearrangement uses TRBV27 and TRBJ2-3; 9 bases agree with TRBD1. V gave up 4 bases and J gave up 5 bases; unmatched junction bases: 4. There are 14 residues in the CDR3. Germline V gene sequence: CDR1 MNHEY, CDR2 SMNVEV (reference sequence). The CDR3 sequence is CASSYRGLGDTQYF. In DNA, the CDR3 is TGTGCCAGCAGTTACAGGGGGCTGGGAGATACGCAGTATTTT.